This record covers a single T cell receptor beta chain. Antigen unknown. The record originates from a study of shared clonotypes between healthy human individuals. General study findings and limits: A handful of donors shared approximately 5% of their naive CD4 clonotypes. Lower generation probabilities were found for non-shared clonotypes than for those shared by all four donors.

Profiled with immunoSEQ multiplex PCR; TCRdb holds only in-frame clones, not every one. The table includes 550,000 to 800,000 clones, 90% detected once. Each of the donors was a healthy adult who was HIV-negative and had not had a recent acute infection or vaccination. The CDR3 is 17 amino acids. V dropped 3 bases and J dropped 0; count of bases not matched to a gene: 7. Germline V gene lookup returns CDR1 LNHNV and CDR2 YYDKDF (reference sequence). Sequenced material: memory CD8+ T cells from PBMCs. The subset denotes: CD45RO+ cells pooled with CCR7-negative TemRA cells. The chain combines TRBV15 with TRBJ2-7, with 11 bases identical to TRBD2. The clonotype was recovered from a man between 18 and 29 years old in good health. Some clones in this sample may be carry-over from other donors' samples. The CDR3 sequence is CATSSWVGTSGSYEQYF. The CDR3 DNA reads TGTGCCACCAGCAGTTGGGTAGGGACTAGCGGCTCCTACGAGCAGTACTTC.